This T cell receptor beta chain was sequenced in a study of T cell repertoires in cytomegalovirus infection. Germline CDR1 MDHEN, CDR2 SYDVKM. Deletions cut 1 base from V and 5 bases from J, with 11 bases between. The CDR3 is 14 amino acids. This clonotype was picked up many times. Its specificity is unknown. TCRdb re-analysed the reads in MiXCR, keeping a single row per CDR3 protein. The table records over 100,000 distinct CDR3 sequences, about 9.5% of them present only once. The sample taken for sequencing was PBMCs, sequenced either directly or after in vitro stimulation (not recorded which). The chain combines TRBV28 with TRBJ1-1; D ambiguous. This clonotype originated in a human donor in good health (CMV status not recorded). Some clones in this sample may be carry-over from other donors' samples. The CDR3 protein is CASSLSGDWTEAFF. The CDR3 DNA sequence: TGTGCCAGCAGTTTATCGGGAGATTGGACTGAAGCTTTCTTT.